This T cell receptor (beta chain) came from a study of shared clonotypes between healthy human individuals. Sequenced by immunoSEQ multiplex PCR; TCRdb stores in-frame clones only, minus some. The repertoire has about 1 million clones, 65% to 80% of them found once; the top ten carry approximately 1.3%. V shed 6 bases and J 6 bases; nucleotides not matched to a gene: 12. The CDR3 is 15 residues long. The V gene's germline CDR1 is LNHDA and CDR2 SQIVND (reference sequence). The J gene is TRBJ1-2, the V gene TRBV19, with 8 bases aligning to TRBD1. The TCR sequence derives from a young man in good health. The sample taken for sequencing was memory CD4+ T cells sorted from blood. Subset defined: CD45RA-negative fraction. Here the CDR3 DNA reads TGTGCCAGTAGCACCCAAGGACAGGGTAAGGATGGCTACACCTTC. Its protein product is CASSTQGQGKDGYTF.